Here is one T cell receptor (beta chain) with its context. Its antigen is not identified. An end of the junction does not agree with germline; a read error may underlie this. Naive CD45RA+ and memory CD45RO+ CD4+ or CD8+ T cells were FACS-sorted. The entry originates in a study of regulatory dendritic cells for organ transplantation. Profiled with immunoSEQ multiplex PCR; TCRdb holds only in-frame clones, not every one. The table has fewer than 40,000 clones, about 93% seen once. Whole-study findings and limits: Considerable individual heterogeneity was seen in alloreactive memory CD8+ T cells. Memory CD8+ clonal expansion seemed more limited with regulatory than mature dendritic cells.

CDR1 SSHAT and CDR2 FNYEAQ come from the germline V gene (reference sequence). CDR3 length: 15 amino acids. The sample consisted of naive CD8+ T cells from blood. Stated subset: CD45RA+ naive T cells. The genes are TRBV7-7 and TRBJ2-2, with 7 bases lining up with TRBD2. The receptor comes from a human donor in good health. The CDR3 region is CASSLAGRYTGELFF. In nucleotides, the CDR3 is TGTGCTAGCAGCTTAGCGGGCCGATACACCGGGGAGCTGTTTTTT.